These T cell receptor beta chains were read from a single sample in a study of blood T cell dynamics during melanoma immunotherapy. The method was immunoSEQ multiplex PCR; TCRdb's version includes in-frame clones alone and lacks a portion of them. The profile covers about 7,000 clones, with around 84% appearing a single time and 33% taken by the ten largest. Material: blood, obtained from a patient treated with checkpoint blockade. These receptors came from a human donor with melanoma. Some clones in this sample may be carry-over from other donors' samples. Each CDR3 is given with its conserved first and last residue. D genes are given only for firm matches. Not every row has a clone size; where given, it reads once, few, many or a size class.

v_call: TRBV2
j_call: TRBJ1-2
d_call: TRBD1
clone_size: few
cdr3_nt: TGTGCCAGCAGTCTTCAAACGGGACAGGACTATGGCTACACCTTC
cdr3_aa: CASSLQTGQDYGYTF

v_call: TRBV18
j_call: TRBJ1-6
d_call: TRBD1
clone_size: NA
cdr3_nt: TGTGCCAGCTCAGCCTTACAGGGGAAAAGTTCACCCCTCCACTTT
cdr3_aa: CASSALQGKSSPLHF

v_call: TRBV7-7
j_call: TRBJ1-5
d_call: NA
clone_size: few
cdr3_nt: TGTGCTAGCAGCTCCCAAGTTGGACAGCCCCAGCATTTT
cdr3_aa: CASSSQVGQPQHF

v_call: TRBV6-5
j_call: TRBJ1-4
d_call: TRBD1
clone_size: NA
cdr3_nt: TGTGCCAGCAGTTACGGTCAGGGGGCACGAGAGCTGTTTTTT
cdr3_aa: CASSYGQGARELFF

v_call: TRBV4-1
j_call: TRBJ2-6
d_call: NA
clone_size: NA
cdr3_nt: TGCGCCAGCAGCCAAGGCACAGGGAGGGCCAACGTCCTGACTTTC
cdr3_aa: CASSQGTGRANVLTF

v_call: TRBV28
j_call: TRBJ2-5
d_call: NA
clone_size: NA
cdr3_nt: TGTGCCAGCAGTCTGTTGGGGGTAGAAGAGACCCAGTACTTC
cdr3_aa: CASSLLGVEETQYF

v_call: TRBV2
j_call: TRBJ2-7
d_call: NA
clone_size: once
cdr3_nt: TGTGCCATCTCTCACCCCTCTTCCGGTCGGGTCTACGAGCAGTACTTC
cdr3_aa: CAISHPSSGRVYEQYF

v_call: TRBV19
j_call: TRBJ1-2
d_call: NA
clone_size: few
cdr3_nt: TGTGCCAGTGGTAGACAGGTCGGCTATGGCTACACCTTC
cdr3_aa: CASGRQVGYGYTF

v_call: TRBV7-2
j_call: TRBJ1-2
d_call: TRBD1
clone_size: NA
cdr3_nt: TGTGCCAGCAGCTTACCCGTTCTCCGGGACAGGGCTTCTGGCTACACCTTC
cdr3_aa: CASSLPVLRDRASGYTF

v_call: TRBV6-6
j_call: TRBJ2-7
d_call: NA
clone_size: NA
cdr3_nt: TGTGCCAGCAGTAGGGGGTTCGAGTACGAGCAGTACTTC
cdr3_aa: CASSRGFEYEQYF

v_call: TRBV4-2
j_call: TRBJ2-7
d_call: TRBD2
clone_size: NA
cdr3_nt: TGTGCCAGCAGCCAAGAATTAGCGGGAGCGGCCCTCTACGAGCAGTACTTC
cdr3_aa: CASSQELAGAALYEQYF

v_call: TRBV6-5
j_call: TRBJ1-2
d_call: NA
clone_size: NA
cdr3_nt: TGTGCCAGCAGTTCCAGGACACGCCTGAGCTACACCTTC
cdr3_aa: CASSSRTRLSYTF

v_call: TRBV6-5
j_call: TRBJ1-2
d_call: NA
clone_size: NA
cdr3_nt: TGTGCCAGCAGTTACTCGGGGCAGGCCAGGGGCTACACCTTC
cdr3_aa: CASSYSGQARGYTF

v_call: TRBV10-3
j_call: TRBJ1-1
d_call: NA
clone_size: NA
cdr3_nt: TGTGCCATCAGTGAGGGGACTGAAGCTTTCTTT
cdr3_aa: CAISEGTEAFF

v_call: TRBV6-6
j_call: TRBJ1-5
d_call: TRBD1
clone_size: NA
cdr3_nt: TGTGCCAGCAGTTTCAACAGGGGGAATCAGCCCCAGCATTTT
cdr3_aa: CASSFNRGNQPQHF

v_call: TRBV11-3
j_call: TRBJ2-2
d_call: NA
clone_size: NA
cdr3_nt: TGTGCCAGCAGCTTAGATTACGGGGGGGAGCTGTTTTTT
cdr3_aa: CASSLDYGGELFF

v_call: TRBV6-5
j_call: TRBJ2-1
d_call: NA
clone_size: once
cdr3_nt: TGTGCCAGCAGTTACCAGCCAAAGGCGGGAATTGAGCAGTTCTTC
cdr3_aa: CASSYQPKAGIEQFF

v_call: TRBV11-3
j_call: TRBJ1-1
d_call: NA
clone_size: NA
cdr3_nt: TGTGCCAGCAGCTTAAATGAGCCCACTGAAGCTTTCTTT
cdr3_aa: CASSLNEPTEAFF

v_call: TRBV9
j_call: TRBJ2-5
d_call: NA
clone_size: once
cdr3_nt: TGTGCCAGCAGCGTAGCGGGGGACTCGGAGACCCAGTACTTC
cdr3_aa: CASSVAGDSETQYF

v_call: TRBV5-5
j_call: TRBJ2-7
d_call: NA
clone_size: few
cdr3_nt: TGCGCCAGCAGCCAGGCGGGGCAGGGAAATGAAGAGCAGTACTTC
cdr3_aa: CASSQAGQGNEEQYF

v_call: TRBV10-3
j_call: TRBJ1-3
d_call: NA
clone_size: NA
cdr3_nt: TGTGCCATCAATACCGGCAGCCGGGTGAACTCTGGAAACACCATATATTTT
cdr3_aa: CAINTGSRVNSGNTIYF

v_call: TRBV6-5
j_call: TRBJ2-1
d_call: TRBD2
clone_size: NA
cdr3_nt: TGTGCCAGCAGTTACACGGGGGGGGCCTACAATGAGCAGTTCTTC
cdr3_aa: CASSYTGGAYNEQFF

v_call: TRBV2
j_call: TRBJ1-6
d_call: NA
clone_size: NA
cdr3_nt: TGTGCCAGCAGTGAGCCGGTCACCCTCCACTTT
cdr3_aa: CASSEPVTLHF

v_call: TRBV18
j_call: TRBJ2-2
d_call: NA
clone_size: NA
cdr3_nt: TGTGCCAGCTCCCTCTCAAGAACCGGGGAGCTGTTTTTT
cdr3_aa: CASSLSRTGELFF

v_call: TRBV27
j_call: TRBJ1-5
d_call: NA
clone_size: NA
cdr3_nt: TGTGCCAGCCCTAGTGATAGCAATCAGCCCCAGCATTTT
cdr3_aa: CASPSDSNQPQHF

v_call: TRBV7-8
j_call: TRBJ2-7
d_call: TRBD1
clone_size: NA
cdr3_nt: TGTGCCAGCAGCTTAGATGGACAGGCGACCTACGAGCAGTACTTC
cdr3_aa: CASSLDGQATYEQYF

v_call: TRBV7-9
j_call: TRBJ2-3
d_call: TRBD2
clone_size: NA
cdr3_nt: TGTGCCAGCAGCTTAGCGGCGGGGGTTAGCACAGATACGCAGTATTTT
cdr3_aa: CASSLAAGVSTDTQYF

v_call: TRBV7-2
j_call: TRBJ2-7
d_call: NA
clone_size: NA
cdr3_nt: TGTGCCAGCAGCTTAACCCTCAGCTCCTACGAGCAGTACTTC
cdr3_aa: CASSLTLSSYEQYF

v_call: TRBV5-8
j_call: TRBJ2-7
d_call: TRBD1
clone_size: NA
cdr3_nt: TGTGCCAGCAGCCGGACAGGGGGCGCATTCGGGCAGTACTTC
cdr3_aa: CASSRTGGAFGQYF

v_call: TRBV5-4
j_call: TRBJ1-2
d_call: NA
clone_size: NA
cdr3_nt: TGTGCCAGCAGCCCGGACGTTGAAGCTAACTATGGCTACACCTTC
cdr3_aa: CASSPDVEANYGYTF

v_call: TRBV2
j_call: TRBJ2-1
d_call: NA
clone_size: once
cdr3_nt: TGTGCCAGCAGTGAATTAGGACCTAATGAGCAGTTCTTC
cdr3_aa: CASSELGPNEQFF

v_call: TRBV5-6
j_call: TRBJ2-5
d_call: NA
clone_size: NA
cdr3_nt: TGTGCCAGCAGCTCTGGACGAGTGCAAGAGACCCAGTACTTC
cdr3_aa: CASSSGRVQETQYF

v_call: TRBV10-3
j_call: TRBJ2-3
d_call: TRBD2
clone_size: NA
cdr3_nt: TGTGCCATCAGTGAGCCGCTAGCGGGAGGGTTTTCCTCTAGCACAGATACGCAGTATTTT
cdr3_aa: CAISEPLAGGFSSSTDTQYF

v_call: TRBV28
j_call: TRBJ2-1
d_call: NA
clone_size: NA
cdr3_nt: TGTGCCAGCAGTTTAGACCGGACACCTTCCAATGAGCAGTTCTTC
cdr3_aa: CASSLDRTPSNEQFF

v_call: TRBV7-8
j_call: TRBJ2-4
d_call: TRBD2
clone_size: NA
cdr3_nt: TGTGCCAGCAGCAAGGGACTAGCAAACATTCAGTACTTC
cdr3_aa: CASSKGLANIQYF

v_call: TRBV15
j_call: TRBJ1-6
d_call: TRBD1
clone_size: NA
cdr3_nt: TGTGCCACCAGCAACCCTGGGACAGGGAATTCACCCCTCCACTTT
cdr3_aa: CATSNPGTGNSPLHF

v_call: TRBV19
j_call: TRBJ1-5
d_call: NA
clone_size: NA
cdr3_nt: TGTGCCAGTAATAGTGCAGGGGTCGATCAGCCCCAGCATTTT
cdr3_aa: CASNSAGVDQPQHF

v_call: TRBV7-9
j_call: TRBJ2-5
d_call: TRBD1
clone_size: NA
cdr3_nt: TGTGCCGGCGAGGGGGCCCAAGAGACCCAGTACTTC
cdr3_aa: CAGEGAQETQYF

v_call: TRBV11-3
j_call: TRBJ1-1
d_call: NA
clone_size: NA
cdr3_nt: TGTGCCAGCGCTCTGGACCCTATGAACACTGAAGCTTTCTTT
cdr3_aa: CASALDPMNTEAFF

v_call: TRBV30
j_call: TRBJ2-3
d_call: NA
clone_size: NA
cdr3_nt: TGTGCCTGGAGTGTGGACAGAAGCACAGATACGCAGTATTTT
cdr3_aa: CAWSVDRSTDTQYF